This T cell receptor beta chain was observed in a study of blood T cell repertoires in COVID-19. Overall study: COVID-19 samples, acute and convalescent, were from the United States, Italy and Spain. PBMCs, B-cell-depleted T cells, or T cells were the source of the cDNA or gDNA that made up the material.

In the original processing: It was from reference gene primer amplification that nucleated cell counts were estimated. Only in-frame clones appear in the TCRdb table, and some are missing; sequencing was by immunoSEQ multiplex PCR. V and J calls and clone size are those listed in that table; D and trimming were worked out from the DNA. This sample has around 58,000 clones, with 90% to 95% found just once. This receptor was identified in a woman aged 60-75 years with active or convalescent COVID-19. Sequencing was performed on peripheral blood.

DNA for the CDR3: TGTGCCAGCAGCTTGACAGGGACCTACGAGCAGTACTTC. Translation gives CASSLTGTYEQYF. V is TRBV5-4 and J is TRBJ2-7, with D possibly being TRBD1 (6 bases). The ends were cut back, 1 base at V and 2 bases at J, with 7 bases in the middle. Germline assignment: CDR1 SGHNT and CDR2 YYREEE (reference sequence). This CDR3 is 13 amino acids long.